This T cell receptor (beta chain) is drawn from a study of T-cell reconstitution after alpha-beta-depleted transplantation in children. The table lists this clonotype with many counts. A library of TCRbeta sequences, prepared with unique molecular identifiers, was generated. TCRdb processed the PCR reads anew with MiXCR; each CDR3 protein has one entry. The sample includes over 400,000 distinct CDR3 sequences, roughly an eighth of them seen just once. There are 13 residues in the CDR3. The germline CDR1 and CDR2 sequences are SGHRS and YFSETQ. The V segment lost 4 bases and the J segment 2 bases; nucleotides outside the gene matches: 3.

The chain combines TRBV5-1 with TRBJ2-7, with 7 bases aligning to TRBD1. This clonotype was obtained from a human donor who donated a stem cell graft to a child with combined immunodeficiency. The sample here was PBMCs from the stem cell graft donor, taken from the stem cell graft. The CDR3 spells CASSGTATYEQYF. DNA of the CDR3: TGCGCCAGCAGCGGGACAGCCACCTACGAGCAGTACTTC.